This T cell receptor (beta chain) was documented in a study of cytomegalovirus exposure and HLA in healthy donors. This clone was found once. Germline V lookup: CDR1 SGHAT, CDR2 FQNNGV. This CDR3 spans 15 amino acids. With 3 bases clipped from V and 5 bases from J, the junction kept 5 bases outside the gene matches. This table comes from immunoSEQ multiplex PCR, and its TCRdb copy is limited to in-frame clones, with some not included. This table has more than 140,000 clones, 70% to 90% appearing once. The sequence was obtained from a woman aged 18-35 years in good health and CMV-seropositive. Sequencing was done on a sample of PBMCs. The chain joins TRBV11-2 to TRBJ2-2; 8 nucleotides line up with TRBD1. CDR3 residues: CASSFVRGRTGELFF. DNA of the CDR3: TGTGCCAGCAGCTTCGTCAGGGGGCGAACCGGGGAGCTGTTTTTT.